This T cell receptor (beta chain) is drawn from a study of T-cell memory formation after mild COVID-19. Study-level background: The study found TCR clusters largely donor specific.

Trimming shortened V by 3 bases and J by 5 bases, and 13 bases separated the two germline ends. Germline CDR1 is ENHRY and CDR2 is SYGVKD. The CDR3 loop spans 15 amino acids. Study results and caveats: Whether day 37 second-wave clones are SARS-CoV-2-specific was not confirmed. Largely, contracting CD4+ clones fell within CM and EM, and contracting CD8+ clones within EMRA.

About this clonotype: The target antigen is unknown.

5'RACE with constant-segment primers yielded barcoded, UMI-tagged TCR alpha and TCR beta cDNA libraries. TCRdb re-derived calls from the 5' RACE reads in MiXCR, one entry per CDR3 protein. Of tens of thousands of distinct CDR3 sequences detected, roughly 14% appear once; the ten largest clones hold about 31%. This clonotype originated in an adult woman who had mild COVID-19 (a few samples of this study predate the infection). Cell type and time point are not known. This sequence joins TRBV10-3 and TRBJ2-2, with D tentatively TRBD2 (6 bases). Specimen: PBMCs or a T cell subset sorted from them (not recorded which). The CDR3 protein is CAISDWRVETGELFF. The DNA for the CDR3 is TGTGCCATCAGTGATTGGAGGGTCGAGACCGGGGAGCTGTTTTTT.